These 20 T cell receptor beta chains originate from one sample sequenced in a study of Graves' ophthalmopathy and Graves' hyperthyroidism. RNA transcripts served as template for amplifying TCR beta CDR3 sequences. The workflow started with a first-round RT-PCR run with HTBI primers and then moved on to a second-round multiplex PCR. TCRdb reprocessed the multiplex PCR reads with MiXCR, giving one entry per CDR3 protein. The profile shows around 1.1 million distinct CDR3 sequences, about 38% of them singletons. The sample was peripheral blood or thyroid tissue (not recorded which). The receptors were gathered from an adult man with Graves' hyperthyroidism.

This chain connects TRBV4-3 to TRBJ2-7; D not resolved. V gave up 1 base and J gave up 3 bases, with 13 bases separating them. This CDR3 is built from 15 residues. The germline V gene has CDR1 LGHNA and CDR2 YSLEER. The CDR3 here is CASSQGSGVVYEQYF. CDR3 in DNA: TGCGCCAGCAGCCAAGGGTCTGGGGTGGTCTACGAGCAGTACTTC.

Of note for this clonotype: This clone may be a read error of a much larger clone one base away. V usage is TRBV7-2 and J usage is TRBJ1-5; D is possibly TRBD1 (5 bases). Germline CDR1 and CDR2: SGHTA and FQGNSA. The CDR3 length is 19 residues. Here the CDR3 DNA reads TGTGCCAGCGGCTTAGGGTGGCAGGGCAAAGGGTCGGGCAATCAGCCCCAGCATTTT. It is translated as CASGLGWQGKGSGNQPQHF. Full variable domain (remainder filled in from reference TRBV7-2 and TRBJ1-5): GAGVSQSPSNKVTEKGKDVELRCDPISGHTALYWYRQSLGQGLEFLIYFQGNSAPDKSGLPSDRFSAERTGGSVSTLTIQRTQQEDSAVYLCASGLGWQGKGSGNQPQHFGDGTRLSIL.

The gene calls are TRBV5-6 and TRBJ1-5; D gene uncertain. The germline V gene encodes CDR1 SGHDT and CDR2 YYEEEE. The CDR3 loop spans 15 amino acids. Trimming removed 0 bases from V and 7 bases from J, with 14 bases in between. CDR3 sequence reads: CASSLGGPGRQPQHF. CDR3 bases: TGTGCCAGCAGCTTGGGGGGTCCCGGGAGGCAGCCCCAGCATTTT.

On this clonotype: Possible read error: a much larger clone is one base away. This chain joins TRBV7-9 and TRBJ1-6; 9 bases match TRBD1. The CDR3 runs 18 residues. J lost 8 bases, V lost 5 bases, and 16 bases had no gene match. Germline assignment: CDR1 SEHNR and CDR2 FQNEAQ (reference sequence). In DNA, the CDR3 is TGTGCCAGCAGCCTCCGGGACAGGGAGGCTTTGTTTGATTCACCCCTCCACTTT. It translates to CASSLRDREALFDSPLHF.

This clonotype was recorded at least ten times. The V gene is TRBV6-2 or TRBV6-3, the J gene TRBJ2-7, with D possibly being TRBD1 (6 bases). The V and J ends lost 8 bases and 2 bases respectively, with 10 bases between them. There are 12 residues in the CDR3. CDR1 and CDR2 from the germline V gene are MNHEY and SVGEGT. CDR3 residues: CASGDKTYEQYF. CDR3 nucleotides: TGTGCCAGCGGGGACAAGACCTACGAGCAGTACTTC.

This clonotype was detected a few times. DNA for the CDR3: TGTGCCAGCGGCCGAGGTGAAGGGATGAACACTGAAGCTTTCTTT. It is translated as CASGRGEGMNTEAFF. The genes are TRBV10-3 and TRBJ1-1; the D is unclear. Germline CDR1 reads ENHRY; CDR2 reads SYGVKD. The CDR3 sequence is 15 residues long. V was cut by 10 bases and J by 0 bases, with 18 bases left in between.

This clonotype was counted at least ten times. The chain employs TRBV7-2 and TRBJ1-1, with a tentative D call TRBD1 (5 bases). The CDR3 loop spans 14 amino acids. V dropped 5 bases and J dropped 2 bases, with 12 bases sitting between them. Germline-derived CDR1 and CDR2 are SGHTA and FQGNSA. The CDR3: CASSRRGGNTEAFF. The DNA of the CDR3 is TGTGCCAGCAGCCGTCGTGGGGGTAACACTGAAGCTTTCTTT.

The V and J genes are TRBV5-1 and TRBJ1-2; tentatively, D is TRBD1 (5 bases). The CDR3 is 14 amino acids. V lost 4 bases and J 5 bases, leaving 15 bases between the germline ends. Germline V gene data show CDR1 as SGHRS and CDR2 as YFSETQ. The CDR3 here is CASSPEGTVYGYTF. The CDR3 nucleotides are TGCGCCAGCAGCCCGGAGGGGACGGTATATGGCTACACCTTC.

The table lists this clonotype with a few counts. The genes are TRBV12-3 or TRBV12-4 and TRBJ2-7; 7 bases align to TRBD2. The CDR3 runs to 15 residues. The junction had 7 bases not matched to a gene; V was cut back by 5 bases and J by 0 bases. The CDR3 loop is CASSQTSESSYEQYF. The CDR3 nucleotides read TGTGCCAGCAGTCAAACTAGCGAAAGCTCCTACGAGCAGTACTTC.

Concerning this clonotype: The limits of the CDR3 on the DNA are not certain, so only TCRdb's listed CDR3 is given. The chain carries TRBV11-2 and TRBJ2-7; TRBD1, the table's D call, lacks a check against the DNA. Germline V gene data show CDR1 as SGHAT and CDR2 as FQNNGV. With termini counted, the CDR3 has 19 amino acids. The chain's CDR3 is CASSFYICSAAGVSYEQYF.

In this sample, this clonotype turned up a few times. The V gene is TRBV6-5, the J gene TRBJ1-1, with 8 bases that match TRBD1. Germline values: CDR1 MNHEY, CDR2 SVGAGI. V gave up 6 bases and J gave up 5 bases; unmatched junction bases: 8. The CDR3 totals 14 residues. The CDR3 region has the DNA TGTGCCAGCAGGCTGTCAGGGGGCGGAACTGAAGCTTTCTTT. Protein sequence: CASRLSGGGTEAFF.

The V call is TRBV7-6, the J call TRBJ2-3; D is perhaps TRBD1 (6 bases). The CDR3 is made up of 14 amino acids. The V and J ends lost 5 bases and 4 bases respectively, with 13 bases between them. Germline CDR1 and CDR2: SGHVS and FNYEAQ. CDR3 in DNA: TGTGCCAGCAGCCCCGTCGGGACATCAGATACGCAGTATTTT. This translates into CASSPVGTSDTQYF. Variable domain in full (rest from reference TRBV7-6 and TRBJ2-3): GAGVSQSPRYKVTKRGQDVALRCDPISGHVSLYWYRQALGQGPEFLTYFNYEAQQDKSGLPNDRFSAERPEGSISTLTIQRTEQRDSAMYRCASSPVGTSDTQYFGPGTRLTVL.

This clonotype came up a few times. This chain joins TRBV7-6 and TRBJ1-6, with D uncertain. The CDR3 totals 14 residues. Germline V lookup: CDR1 SGHVS, CDR2 FNYEAQ. V lost 5 bases and J 10 bases, leaving 15 bases between the germline ends. The CDR3 protein is CASSPGRRESPLHF. CDR3 bases: TGTGCCAGCAGCCCAGGCCGTCGAGAATCACCCCTCCACTTT. The full variable domain, in which reference TRBV7-6 and TRBJ1-6 provide the parts outside the CDR3, is GAGVSQSPRYKVTKRGQDVALRCDPISGHVSLYWYRQALGQGPEFLTYFNYEAQQDKSGLPNDRFSAERPEGSISTLTIQRTEQRDSAMYRCASSPGRRESPLHFGNGTRLTVT.

This clonotype was seen many times. The chain carries TRBV5-4 and TRBJ2-2; D gene uncertain. Germline assignment: CDR1 SGHNT and CDR2 YYREEE (reference sequence). Between the trimmed V and J ends, which lost 2 bases and 6 bases, there was a span of 8 bases. This CDR3 has 13 residues. CDR3 sequence (DNA): TGTGCCAGCAGCTTTTCCGGAGCCGGGGAGCTGTTTTTT. The encoded protein is CASSFSGAGELFF.

This clonotype has a count of ten or more. The rearrangement uses TRBV6-6 and TRBJ2-5; D is unclear. CDR1 is MNHNY and CDR2 is SVGAGI in the germline V gene (reference sequence). This CDR3 has 12 amino acids. Trimming removed 10 bases from V and 1 base from J, with 10 bases in between. CDR3 residues: CAIRATQETQYF. CDR3 DNA: TGTGCCATCCGGGCCACCCAAGAGACCCAGTACTTC.

CDR3 in amino acids: CASSLRQGTGELFF. CDR3 bases: TGTGCCAGCAGCTTGCGACAGGGGACCGGGGAGCTGTTTTTT. The gene calls are TRBV7-9 and TRBJ2-2, with 8 bases lining up with TRBD1. Trimming at V came to 3 bases and at J to 5 bases, leaving 2 bases not matched to a gene. The length of the CDR3 is 14 residues. CDR1 and CDR2 (germline): SEHNR, FQNEAQ (reference sequence).

This clonotype has a count of ten or more. The gene calls are TRBV10-3 and TRBJ2-2, with TRBD1 matching over 8 bases. V was pared by 0 bases and J by 6 bases, with 6 bases of the junction left unmatched. The CDR3 loop spans 16 amino acids. The germline gives CDR1 ENHRY, CDR2 SYGVKD. CDR3 sequence reads: CAISESRTGFAGELFF. In nucleotides, the CDR3 is TGTGCCATCAGTGAGTCCCGGACAGGGTTTGCCGGGGAGCTGTTTTTT.

This clonotype was recorded a few times. The V and J genes are TRBV6-1 and TRBJ1-6; perhaps TRBD1 as D (5 bases). The germline gives CDR1 MNHNS, CDR2 SASEGT. The CDR3 totals 13 residues. V was cut by 5 bases and J by 4 bases, with 6 bases left in between. Written as DNA, the CDR3 is TGTGCCAGCAGTCGACAGTATAATTCACCCCTCCACTTT. Its protein product is CASSRQYNSPLHF.

At least ten counts were recorded for this clonotype. V usage is TRBV7-8 and J usage is TRBJ2-7; D call uncertain. V was clipped by 3 bases and J by 2 bases, with 11 bases between them. This CDR3 has 14 residues. Germline CDR1 is SGHVS and CDR2 is FQNEAQ. This CDR3 is CASSFGQVPYEQYF. The CDR3 nucleotides are TGTGCCAGCAGCTTCGGTCAGGTGCCCTACGAGCAGTACTTC.

The CDR3: CALTSGDSSSYNSPLHF. In nucleotides, the CDR3 is TGTGCCTTAACCTCCGGGGACAGCAGCTCCTATAATTCACCCCTCCACTTT. V usage is TRBV7-2 and J usage is TRBJ1-6; 7 nucleotides align to TRBD1. The junction had 13 bases not matched to a gene; V was cut back by 11 bases and J by 0 bases. Per germline, CDR1 SGHTA and CDR2 FQGNSA. The CDR3 has 17 residues.